Below are 32 T cell receptor beta chains sequenced from a single sample in a study of blood T cell repertoires in COVID-19. Measured with immunoSEQ multiplex PCR; TCRdb has only the in-frame clones, and not every one. The sample holds about 160,000 clones, 79% seen once. Sequenced: peripheral blood. The receptors stem from a woman aged 55-70 years with COVID-19, enrolled during active disease.

The chain links TRBV30 to TRBJ2-1; 7 bases map to TRBD2. The CDR3 runs 15 residues. CDR1 and CDR2 from the germline V gene are GTSNPN and SVGIG (reference sequence). V lost 4 bases to trimming and J lost 10 bases; unmatched junction nucleotides: 16. CDR3 in DNA: TGTGCCTGGAATCTCCCTCGCGGGAGACTTGAGGAGCAGTTCTTC. The encoded protein is CAWNLPRGRLEEQFF.

The chain joins TRBV7-6 to TRBJ2-5, with 11 bases lining up with TRBD2. The CDR3 covers 15 residues. CDR1 is SGHVS and CDR2 is FNYEAQ in the germline V gene. V lost 2 bases and J lost 5; bases outside the gene matches: 4. The CDR3 region has the DNA TGTGCCAGCAGCTTATTAGCGGGAGGGCCGGAGACCCAGTACTTC. It is translated as CASSLLAGGPETQYF.

V usage is TRBV25-1 and J usage is TRBJ2-3; TRBD2 might be the D (5 bases). The V end was cut by 0 bases, the J end by 8 bases, with 12 bases between. The CDR3 has 14 residues. Germline lookup yields CDR1 MGHDK and CDR2 SYGVNS. In DNA form, the CDR3 reads TGTGCCAGCAGTGAATACGAGGGTTTCGGTACGCAGTATTTT. Residues: CASSEYEGFGTQYF.

This sequence joins TRBV19 and TRBJ2-3; 8 bases fit TRBD2. The CDR3 is 15 amino acids. The V segment lost 10 bases and the J segment 1 base; nucleotides outside the gene matches: 10. Germline lookup yields CDR1 LNHDA and CDR2 SQIVND (reference sequence). The CDR3 protein is CATSGGALRTDTQYF. The CDR3 DNA reads as TGTGCCACCTCCGGGGGGGCTCTTCGCACAGATACGCAGTATTTT.

V gene TRBV24-1 combines with J gene TRBJ2-1; the match to TRBD2 covers 9 bases. Trimming took 4 bases from V and 3 from J; bases not matched to a gene: 3. The CDR3 has 15 amino acids. Germline lookup yields CDR1 KGHDR and CDR2 SFDVKD. In nucleotides, the CDR3 is TGTGCCACCAGTGAAATAGCGGGGGACTACAATGAGCAGTTCTTC. It is translated as CATSEIAGDYNEQFF.

In this sample, this clone turned up once. Written as DNA, the CDR3 is TGTGCCAGCAGTGCCGGGGGACAAGAGACCCAGTACTTC. As protein: CASSAGGQETQYF. The chain employs TRBV2 and TRBJ2-5, with a weak D call TRBD2 (6 bases). This CDR3 is built from 13 residues. V shed 4 bases and J shed 2 bases, with 8 bases lying between them. In germline, CDR1 is SNHLY, CDR2 FYNNEI.

This clone was counted a few times. The chain uses TRBV19 and TRBJ1-5; tentative D call: TRBD1 (5 bases). Germline values: CDR1 LNHDA, CDR2 SQIVND (reference sequence). V lost 11 bases and J 0 bases, leaving 14 bases between the germline ends. The CDR3 runs to 14 residues. The CDR3 region is CAGGAADSNQPQHF. The CDR3 DNA reads TGTGCCGGTGGGGCAGCCGATAGCAATCAGCCCCAGCATTTT.

This clone was observed a handful of times. The chain carries TRBV4-1 and TRBJ1-1; 7 nucleotides line up with TRBD1. Germline assignment: CDR1 MGHRA and CDR2 YSYEKL. The CDR3 spans 15 residues. The junction had 8 bases not matched to a gene; V was cut back by 2 bases and J by 5 bases. CDR3: CASSQPETGPTEAFF. The CDR3 nucleotides read TGCGCCAGCAGCCAACCGGAGACAGGGCCGACTGAAGCTTTCTTT.

In its sample, this clone was seen once. The chain joins TRBV6-2 or TRBV6-3 to TRBJ2-1; 8 positions match TRBD2. CDR1 and CDR2 (germline): MNHEY, SVGEGT. V lost 1 base, J lost 4 bases, and 3 bases stayed unmatched. The CDR3 contains 15 residues. The CDR3 DNA follows: TGTGCCAGCAGTTACTTTGGCGGGGGGTACAATGAGCAGTTCTTC. Translating it yields CASSYFGGGYNEQFF.

The rearrangement joins TRBV28 to TRBJ1-6; D possibly corresponds to TRBD1 (5 bases). This CDR3 comprises 13 residues. Trimming shortened V by 8 bases and J by 7 bases, and 12 bases separated the two germline ends. CDR1 MDHEN and CDR2 SYDVKM come from the germline V gene. CDR3 sequence: CASQGLRNSPLHF. The CDR3, as DNA: TGTGCCAGCCAGGGACTGCGGAATTCACCCCTCCACTTT.

The gene calls are TRBV19 and TRBJ1-6; 10 positions agree with TRBD1. The germline CDR1 and CDR2 sequences are LNHDA and SQIVND (reference sequence). With V trimmed by 3 bases and J by 8 bases, 7 bases remained unmatched. The CDR3 sequence is 16 residues long. The DNA of the CDR3 is TGTGCCAGTAGTATTAGAGGAGGGACAGGGGATTCACCCCTCCACTTT. It specifies CASSIRGGTGDSPLHF. The full variable domain, rest sourced from reference TRBV19 and TRBJ1-6, is DGGITQSPKYLFRKEGQNVTLSCEQNLNHDAMYWYRQDPGQGLRLIYYSQIVNDFQKGDIAEGYSVSREKKESFPLTVTSAQKNPTAFYLCASSIRGGTGDSPLHFGNGTRLTVT.

The rearrangement joins TRBV12-3 or TRBV12-4 to TRBJ2-1; D uncertain. The length of the CDR3 is 13 residues. V was clipped by 2 bases and J by 3 bases, with 5 bases between them. CDR3 in DNA: TGTGCCAGCAGTTTACAGGTCTACAATGAGCAGTTCTTC. Translation: CASSLQVYNEQFF.

V gene TRBV7-3 combines with J gene TRBJ2-1; 8 bases align to TRBD2. V trimming: 2 bases; J trimming: 14 bases; junction bases outside the gene matches: 8. CDR3 length equals 13 residues. Germline V gene sequence: CDR1 SGHTA, CDR2 FQGTGA. Here the CDR3 reads CASSLSPTGGEFF. CDR3 nucleotide sequence: TGTGCCAGCAGCTTATCCCCTACGGGAGGGGAGTTCTTC.

V is TRBV23-1 and J is TRBJ2-1; unclear D gene. TRBV23-1 is marked as an open reading frame, function uncertain. The CDR3 is 14 residues long. With 1 base removed from V and 4 bases from J, the gap between germline ends came to 8 bases. CDR3 DNA: TGCGCCAGCAGTCAATTCAGTGTTTACAATGAGCAGTTCTTC. Its protein is CASSQFSVYNEQFF.

The gene calls are TRBV19 and TRBJ1-2, with 7 bases identical to TRBD1. Unmatched junction bases numbered 4, after V lost 8 bases and J lost 4 bases. Germline V CDR1 and CDR2: LNHDA, SQIVND (reference sequence). This CDR3 is built from 12 residues. CDR3 in amino acids: CASGDSLYGYTF. The CDR3 nucleotides are TGTGCCAGTGGGGACAGTCTCTATGGCTACACCTTC. The complete variable domain, with remaining parts taken from reference TRBV19 and TRBJ1-2, reads DGGITQSPKYLFRKEGQNVTLSCEQNLNHDAMYWYRQDPGQGLRLIYYSQIVNDFQKGDIAEGYSVSREKKESFPLTVTSAQKNPTAFYLCASGDSLYGYTFGSGTRLTVV.

A few counts support this clone. This sequence joins TRBV7-6 and TRBJ2-5; 8 bases align to TRBD1. The CDR3 is made up of 16 amino acids. From germline, CDR1 is SGHVS and CDR2 FNYEAQ. Trimming at V came to 5 bases and at J to 5 bases, leaving 13 bases not matched to a gene. CDR3 residues: CASSPSLGQGGETQYF. The DNA for the CDR3 is TGTGCCAGCAGCCCCTCTTTAGGACAGGGTGGGGAGACCCAGTACTTC.

The V call is TRBV28, the J call TRBJ2-3, with 9 bases that match TRBD1. Unmatched junction bases numbered 9, after V lost 3 bases and J lost 5 bases. CDR1 is MDHEN and CDR2 is SYDVKM in the germline V gene. The CDR3 consists of 16 residues. Written as DNA, the CDR3 is TGTGCCAGCAGTTTCGATCCGGGACAGGGAGTAGATACGCAGTATTTT. Protein sequence: CASSFDPGQGVDTQYF.

This clone was counted once. The chain is built from TRBV4-3 and TRBJ1-1; 8 bases align to TRBD1. V lost 1 base to trimming and J lost 5 bases; unmatched junction nucleotides: 9. CDR1 and CDR2 from the germline V gene are LGHNA and YSLEER. The CDR3 length is 16 residues. This CDR3 reads CASSQARQGANTEAFF. CDR3 nucleotides: TGCGCCAGCAGCCAAGCAAGGCAGGGGGCTAATACTGAAGCTTTCTTT.

This clone was seen only a few times. The chain couples TRBV18 to TRBJ2-7, with D possibly being TRBD2 (6 bases). This CDR3 region has 13 residues. CDR1 and CDR2 (germline): KGHSH, LQKENI. V lost 2 bases, J lost 1 base, and 6 bases lay in between. The chain's CDR3 is CASSPGGSYEQYV. The CDR3, as DNA: TGTGCCAGCTCACCAGGGGGGTCCTACGAGCAGTACGTC.

The chain links TRBV5-4 to TRBJ2-2, with 11 bases matching TRBD2. V shed 4 bases, J shed 5 bases, and the junction held 10 bases outside the gene matches. Per germline, CDR1 SGHNT and CDR2 YYREEE (reference sequence). The CDR3 totals 17 residues. DNA of the CDR3: TGTGCCAGCAGCCTCTCTAGCGGGGGGTTTAGGACCGGGGAGCTGTTTTTT. This codes for CASSLSSGGFRTGELFF. The whole variable domain, filled in from reference TRBV5-4 and TRBJ2-2, reads ETGVTQSPTHLIKTRGQQVTLRCSSQSGHNTVSWYQQALGQGPQFIFQYYREEENGRGNFPPRFSGLQFPNYSSELNVNALELDDSALYLCASSLSSGGFRTGELFFGEGSRLTVL.

The chain is built from TRBV7-4 and TRBJ1-3, with 7 nucleotides matching TRBD1. Germline-derived CDR1 and CDR2 are SGHVT and SQSDAQ. The V gene end was trimmed by 5 bases and the J gene end by 4 bases; junction bases not matched to a gene: 5. The CDR3 is 14 amino acids. The chain's CDR3 is CASSRGTAGNTIYF. The CDR3 DNA reads TGTGCCAGCAGCCGCGGGACAGCCGGAAACACCATATATTTT.

The J gene is TRBJ2-3, the V gene TRBV6-5; D is ambiguous. The V gene's germline CDR1 is MNHEY and CDR2 SVGAGI. The V gene lost 4 bases and the J gene lost 3 bases, with 8 bases spanning the gap. The length of the CDR3 is 13 residues. As DNA, the CDR3 is TGTGCCAGCAGTTTTTACAGTACAGATACGCAGTATTTT. This codes for CASSFYSTDTQYF.

CDR3 bases: TGTGCCAGCAGTACCCCACTAGCGGGGGGCCGGGGTACGCAGTATTTT. This translates into CASSTPLAGGRGTQYF. The J gene is TRBJ2-3, the V gene TRBV27; 12 positions agree with TRBD2. CDR1 and CDR2 from the germline V gene are MNHEY and SMNVEV (reference sequence). Trimming cost V 5 bases and J 8 bases; bases outside gene matches: 11. The CDR3 loop spans 16 amino acids.

The chain combines TRBV9 with TRBJ2-3, with TRBD2 as a possible D gene (6 bases). V was clipped by 0 bases and J by 1 base, with 12 bases between them. The germline V gene has CDR1 SGDLS and CDR2 YYNGEE. The CDR3 sequence is 16 residues long. The CDR3 bases are TGTGCCAGCAGCGTAGGAGCGGGTAGTGGCACAGATACGCAGTATTTT. It codes for CASSVGAGSGTDTQYF.

V gene TRBV7-2 combines with J gene TRBJ1-6, with D uncertain. V lost 1 base to trimming and J lost 11 bases, with 9 bases between them. CDR1 is SGHTA, CDR2 FQGNSA, per germline. CDR3 length: 13 residues. The CDR3 loop reads CASSLEQPTPLHF. CDR3 bases: TGTGCCAGCAGCTTAGAACAGCCAACACCCCTCCACTTT.

J is TRBJ2-1 and V is TRBV5-6; 13 bases line up with TRBD2. CDR3 length: 15 amino acids. Germline V gives CDR1 SGHDT, CDR2 YYEEEE. V was clipped by 3 bases and J by 6 bases; unmatched bases: 3. CDR3 DNA: TGTGCCAGCAGCTGGACTAGCGGGGGATCCAATGAGCAGTTCTTC. Its translation: CASSWTSGGSNEQFF.

This chain links TRBV4-1 with TRBJ2-7, with 10 bases lining up with TRBD2. The CDR3 loop spans 15 amino acids. Germline-derived CDR1 and CDR2 are MGHRA and YSYEKL. The V gene end was trimmed by 4 bases and the J gene end by 4 bases; junction bases not matched to a gene: 7. CDR3: CASSPTSGTWYEQYF. CDR3 bases: TGCGCCAGCAGCCCCACTAGCGGGACCTGGTACGAGCAGTACTTC.

The chain couples TRBV6-5 to TRBJ1-2; D possibly corresponds to TRBD1 (6 bases). V dropped 5 bases and J dropped 3 bases, with 10 bases sitting between them. Germline assignment: CDR1 MNHEY and CDR2 SVGAGI. The CDR3 consists of 13 residues. CDR3 DNA: TGTGCCAGCAGTCGGGACACCGACTATGGCTACACCTTC. Translated, it gives CASSRDTDYGYTF.

A remark on this clone: A much larger clonotype is one base distant, so this may be a read error. J is TRBJ1-2 and V is TRBV6-5, with 7 nucleotides matching TRBD1. Unmatched junction bases numbered 2, after V lost 6 bases and J lost 4 bases. CDR1 is MNHEY and CDR2 is SVGAGI in the germline V gene. This CDR3 has 12 residues. CDR3 region: CASRRTGYGYTF. As DNA, the CDR3 is TGTGCCAGCAGGCGGACAGGCTATGGCTACACCTTC.

CDR3 sequence reads: CASSLASTGAGNTIYF. The CDR3 DNA is TGCGCCAGCAGCTTGGCCTCGACAGGGGCTGGAAACACCATATATTTT. The V gene is TRBV5-1, the J gene TRBJ1-3, with TRBD1 matching over 8 bases. CDR1 is SGHRS, CDR2 YFSETQ, per germline. This CDR3 has 16 residues. V shed 0 bases, J shed 2 bases, and the junction held 4 bases outside the gene matches.

In its sample, this clone was seen a few times. V is TRBV12-3 or TRBV12-4 and J is TRBJ2-4; TRBD1 might be the D (5 bases). The CDR3 is 13 residues long. Trimming left V 3 bases short and J 6 bases short, with 9 bases between. Written as DNA, the CDR3 is TGTGCCAGCAGTTTGGGAAGGGGAAACATTCAGTACTTC. This sequence encodes CASSLGRGNIQYF.

The rearrangement joins TRBV3-1 (or the pseudogene TRBV3-2) to TRBJ2-1; 9 nucleotides match TRBD1. This CDR3 comprises 13 residues. V was clipped by 8 bases and J by 4 bases; unmatched bases: 3. Germline V gene data show CDR1 as LGHDT and CDR2 as YNNKEL (reference sequence). Here the CDR3 DNA reads TGTGCCAGCGGGGACAGGGCGTACAATGAGCAGTTCTTC. It encodes CASGDRAYNEQFF.